This T cell receptor beta chain was sequenced in a study of blood T cells in healthy people across ages (dated by TCRdb to between 2014 and 2016). Background for the entire study: Template switching captured roughly one uniquely barcoded TCR beta cDNA molecule per two T cells in model experiments. To avoid experimental bias, donors of different ages were distributed randomly across sequencing lanes. For two donors (one aged 18 to 30 and one aged 80 or older), the study analyzed two additional independent replicas of 1 million unique cDNA reads from the same blood draw. The donors were split into four age groups: young (average 16 years), middle-aged (39), aged (more than 55) and long-lived (approximately 80). Age-related changes in TCR beta repertoire diversity were measured in the study by deep sequencing normalized with unique cDNA molecular identifiers. The research as a whole found: As age increased, observed TCR beta diversity per million T cells dropped in a roughly linear way, and a significant reduction was already evident by age 40. The percentage of naive T cells measured by flow cytometry correlated strongly with observed TCR beta diversity. Compared with the aged group, the long-lived group had more naive CD4+ T cells, fewer expanded clones and increased TCR diversity, suggesting age selection. Since profiling was done on bulk unsorted PBMCs, naive and antigen-experienced compartments could not be conclusively compared. Because the CMV infection status of the donors was unknown, age-related changes in expanded clonotypes may potentially have been confounded. Estimates of total diversity based on one million sequenced T cells were considered lower bounds and underestimates.

Systemically healthy Caucasian individuals from Russia, some 40 in total and aged 6 to 90 years, were included as donors. Each donor gave 8.5 to 10 milliliters of peripheral blood, collected into EDTA-treated Vacutainer tubes. Ficoll-Paque density-gradient centrifugation was used to isolate PBMCs, with at least 7 million obtained per sample. Total RNA, at least 6 micrograms per sample, was extracted from PBMCs with Trizol reagent. For every donor, flow cytometry on a PBMC aliquot measured the percentage of naive CD45RAhigh/CD27high T cells. Comments on this clonotype: The specificity of this receptor is unknown. No base quality information exists; no much larger clone differs at one position.

From its cysteine to its phenylalanine, the CDR3 spans 16 amino acids. Only the CDR3 DNA is retained, 48 bases long and in frame from the first base. V drops 0 bases and J drops 0 bases, leaving 9 bases in between. CDR1 and CDR2, looked up from the germline V gene, are MNHEY and SVGEGT. Libraries came from 5' RACE. Sequencing was carried out with an Illumina HiSeq 2500. A second roughly 7 to 12 cycle PCR used a sample-barcoded 5' primer and a J-beta primer mix. Each TCR beta cDNA molecule received a unique molecular identifier from a template-switch 5' adaptor carrying 12 random nucleotides. At least 2.5 million CDR3-containing paired-end reads were obtained from each sample. First-strand cDNA was synthesized from all RNA with the Mint cDNA synthesis kit, primed by a TRBC-specific oligonucleotide. After uracil-DNA glycosylase treatment, a first 18-cycle PCR used universal primers M1SS and BC2_uni_R on all cDNA. The study's processing was this. For normalization, 1 million high-quality reads, each with a distinct molecular identifier, were randomly selected from each sample. Reads sharing molecular identifiers were discarded rather than binned into consensus sequences. CDR3 identification, clonotype clustering and error correction used MiTCR with a Q25 quality threshold and the strictest error-elimination algorithm. A nonparametric unseen species model with Euler transformation was used to estimate lower-bound total TCR beta diversity. TCRdb ran its own pipeline on the public reads, namely fastp trimming at Q25 and MiXCR clone calling, and kept in-frame beta chains. Identical CDR3 proteins give one entry, which carries the most common genes and DNA. In this record, the V and J calls reflect TCRdb's handling and not the investigators' own analysis. For this sample the table gives about a million distinct CDR3 sequences, of which roughly two fifths were detected only once. About an eighth of the sample is taken by the ten largest.

Recombination linked TRBV6-2 or TRBV6-3 to TRBJ2-1; the D region may be TRBD1 or TRBD2, each matching 5 bases equally. Sequencing used blood. The receptor was isolated from a man between 18 and 29 years old in good health. The CDR3 has the sequence CASSYSGGTSYNEQFF. In nucleotides, the sequence is TGTGCCAGCAGTTACTCGGGTGGGACCTCCTACAATGAGCAGTTCTTC.